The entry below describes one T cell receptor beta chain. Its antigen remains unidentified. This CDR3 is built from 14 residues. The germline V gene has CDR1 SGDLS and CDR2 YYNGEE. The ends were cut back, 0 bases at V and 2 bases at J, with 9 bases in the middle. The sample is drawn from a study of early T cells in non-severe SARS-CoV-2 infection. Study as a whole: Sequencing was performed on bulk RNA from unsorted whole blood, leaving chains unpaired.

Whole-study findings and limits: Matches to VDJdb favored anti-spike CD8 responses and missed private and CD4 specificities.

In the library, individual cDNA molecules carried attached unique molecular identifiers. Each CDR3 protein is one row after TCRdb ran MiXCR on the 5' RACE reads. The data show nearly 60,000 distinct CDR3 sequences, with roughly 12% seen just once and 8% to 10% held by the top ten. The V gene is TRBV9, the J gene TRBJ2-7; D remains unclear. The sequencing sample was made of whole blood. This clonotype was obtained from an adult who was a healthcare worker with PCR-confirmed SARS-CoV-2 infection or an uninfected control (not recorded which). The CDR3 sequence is CASSVGRVAYEQYF. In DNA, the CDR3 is TGTGCCAGCAGCGTAGGTCGGGTCGCCTACGAGCAGTACTTC.